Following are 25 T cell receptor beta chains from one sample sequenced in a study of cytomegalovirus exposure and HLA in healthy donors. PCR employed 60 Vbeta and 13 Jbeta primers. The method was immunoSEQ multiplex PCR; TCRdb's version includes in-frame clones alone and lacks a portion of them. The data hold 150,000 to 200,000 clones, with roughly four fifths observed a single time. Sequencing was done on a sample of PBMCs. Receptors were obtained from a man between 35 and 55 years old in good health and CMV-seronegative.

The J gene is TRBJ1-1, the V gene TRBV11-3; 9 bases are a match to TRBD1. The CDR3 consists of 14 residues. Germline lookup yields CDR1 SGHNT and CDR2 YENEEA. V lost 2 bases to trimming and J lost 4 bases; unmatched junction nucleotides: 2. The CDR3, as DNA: TGTGCCAGCAGCTTAAGGACAGGGGTCACTGAAGCTTTCTTT. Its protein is CASSLRTGVTEAFF.

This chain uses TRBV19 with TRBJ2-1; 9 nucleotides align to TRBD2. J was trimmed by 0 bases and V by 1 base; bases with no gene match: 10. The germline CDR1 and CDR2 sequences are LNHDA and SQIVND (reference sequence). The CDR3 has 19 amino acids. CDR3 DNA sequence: TGTGCCAGTAGTATAGGGACTAGCGCCCAGCGGAGCTCCTACAATGAGCAGTTCTTC. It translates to CASSIGTSAQRSSYNEQFF.

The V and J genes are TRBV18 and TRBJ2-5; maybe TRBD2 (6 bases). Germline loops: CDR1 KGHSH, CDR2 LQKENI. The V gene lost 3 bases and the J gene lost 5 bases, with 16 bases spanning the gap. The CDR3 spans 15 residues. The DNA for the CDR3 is TGTGCCAGCTCACCTCAGGGTACGGAGGGTGAGACCCAGTACTTC. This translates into CASSPQGTEGETQYF.

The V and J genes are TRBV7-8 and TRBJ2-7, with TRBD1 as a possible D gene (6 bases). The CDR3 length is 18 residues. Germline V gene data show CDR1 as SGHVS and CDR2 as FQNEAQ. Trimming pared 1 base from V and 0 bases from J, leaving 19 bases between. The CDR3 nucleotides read TGTGCCAGCAGCTTAGACAGGGCTGATCCTCTATTCTCCTACGAGCAGTACTTC. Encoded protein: CASSLDRADPLFSYEQYF.

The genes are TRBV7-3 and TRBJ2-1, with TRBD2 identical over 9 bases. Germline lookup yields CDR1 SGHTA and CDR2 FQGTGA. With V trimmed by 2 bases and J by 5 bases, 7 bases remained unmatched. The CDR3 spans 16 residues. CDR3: CASSLLGSGSDNEQFF. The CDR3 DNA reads TGTGCCAGCAGCTTATTGGGTAGCGGGAGCGACAATGAGCAGTTCTTC. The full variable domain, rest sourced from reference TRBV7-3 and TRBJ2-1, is GAGVSQTPSNKVTEKGKYVELRCDPISGHTALYWYRQSLGQGPEFLIYFQGTGAADDSGLPNDRFFAVRPEGSVSTLKIQRTERGDSAVYLCASSLLGSGSDNEQFFGPGTRLTVL.

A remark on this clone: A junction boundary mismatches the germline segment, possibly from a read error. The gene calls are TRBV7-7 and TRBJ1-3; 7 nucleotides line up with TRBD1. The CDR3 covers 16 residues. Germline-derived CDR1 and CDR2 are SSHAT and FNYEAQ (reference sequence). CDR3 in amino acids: CASSLVAGGSGNTIYF. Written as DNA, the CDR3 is TGTGCTAGCAGCTTAGTGGCAGGGGGCTCTGGAAACACCATATATTTT.

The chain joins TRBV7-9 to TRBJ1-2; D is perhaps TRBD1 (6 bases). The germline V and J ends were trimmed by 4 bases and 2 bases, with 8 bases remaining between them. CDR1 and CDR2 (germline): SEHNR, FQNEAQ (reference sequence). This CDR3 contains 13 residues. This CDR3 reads CASSSGQNYGYTF. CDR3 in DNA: TGTGCCAGCAGCTCAGGACAGAACTATGGCTACACCTTC.

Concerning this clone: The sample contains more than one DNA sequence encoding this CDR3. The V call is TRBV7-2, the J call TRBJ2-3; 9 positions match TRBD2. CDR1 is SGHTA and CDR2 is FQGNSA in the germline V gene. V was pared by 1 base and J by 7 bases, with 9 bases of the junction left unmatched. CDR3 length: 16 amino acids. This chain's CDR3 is CASSLEGASGRYTQYF. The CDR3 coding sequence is TGTGCCAGCAGCTTAGAAGGAGCCAGCGGGAGGTATACGCAGTATTTT.

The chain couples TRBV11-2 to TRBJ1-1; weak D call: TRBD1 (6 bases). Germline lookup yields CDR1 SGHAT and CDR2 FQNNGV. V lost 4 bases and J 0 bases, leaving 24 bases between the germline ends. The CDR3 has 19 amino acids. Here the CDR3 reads CASSSRIQGELALNTEAFF. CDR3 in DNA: TGTGCCAGCAGCTCTAGAATACAGGGCGAGTTGGCTTTGAACACTGAAGCTTTCTTT. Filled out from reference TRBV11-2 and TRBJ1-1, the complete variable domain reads EAGVAQSPRYKIIEKRQSVAFWCNPISGHATLYWYQQILGQGPKLLIQFQNNGVVDDSQLPKDRFSAERLKGVDSTLKIQPAKLEDSAVYLCASSSRIQGELALNTEAFFGQGTRLTVV.

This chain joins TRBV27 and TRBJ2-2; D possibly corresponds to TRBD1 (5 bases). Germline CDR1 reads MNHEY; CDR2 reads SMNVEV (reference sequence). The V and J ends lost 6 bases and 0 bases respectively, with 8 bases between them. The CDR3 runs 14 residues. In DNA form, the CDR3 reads TGTGCCAGCAGGCTGACAGCGAACACCGGGGAGCTGTTTTTT. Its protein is CASRLTANTGELFF.

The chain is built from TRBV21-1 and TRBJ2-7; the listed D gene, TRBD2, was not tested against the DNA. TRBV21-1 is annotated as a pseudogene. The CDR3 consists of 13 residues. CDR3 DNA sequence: TGTGCCAGCAGCAAAGCTGGAGGCGACGAGCAGTACGTC. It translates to CASSKAGGDEQYV.

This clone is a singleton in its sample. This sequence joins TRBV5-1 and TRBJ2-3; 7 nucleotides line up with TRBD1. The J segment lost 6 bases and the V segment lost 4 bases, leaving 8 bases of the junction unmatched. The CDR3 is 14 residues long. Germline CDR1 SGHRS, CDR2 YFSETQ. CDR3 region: CASSPDREGDTQYF. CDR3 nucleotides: TGCGCCAGCAGCCCAGACAGGGAAGGGGATACGCAGTATTTT.

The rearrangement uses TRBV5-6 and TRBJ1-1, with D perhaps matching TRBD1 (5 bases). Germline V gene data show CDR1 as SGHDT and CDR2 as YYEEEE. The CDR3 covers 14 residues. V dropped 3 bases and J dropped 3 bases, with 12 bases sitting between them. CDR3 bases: TGTGCCAGCAGCTCGTACAGGTTTGACACTGAAGCTTTCTTT. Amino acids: CASSSYRFDTEAFF.

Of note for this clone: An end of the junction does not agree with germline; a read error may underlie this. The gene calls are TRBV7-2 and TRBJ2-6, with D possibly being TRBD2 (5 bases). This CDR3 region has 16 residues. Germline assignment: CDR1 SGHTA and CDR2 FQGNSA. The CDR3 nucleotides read TGTGCCAGCAGCCAGGACTCCTCTCGGGTGGCCAACGGCCTGACTTTC. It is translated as CASSQDSSRVANGLTF.

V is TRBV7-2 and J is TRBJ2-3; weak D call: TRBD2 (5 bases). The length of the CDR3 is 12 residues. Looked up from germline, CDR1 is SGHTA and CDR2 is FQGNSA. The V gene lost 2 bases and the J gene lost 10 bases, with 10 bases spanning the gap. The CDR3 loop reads CASSLSGPAQYF. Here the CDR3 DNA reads TGTGCCAGCAGCTTAAGCGGCCCCGCGCAGTATTTT.

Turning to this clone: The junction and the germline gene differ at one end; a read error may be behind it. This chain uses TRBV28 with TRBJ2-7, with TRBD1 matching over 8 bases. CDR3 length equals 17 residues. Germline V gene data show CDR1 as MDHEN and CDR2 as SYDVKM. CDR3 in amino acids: CASSLGGQGVGSGHFKF. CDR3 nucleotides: TGTGCCAGCAGTTTAGGAGGACAGGGAGTAGGGAGCGGGCACTTTAAGTTC.

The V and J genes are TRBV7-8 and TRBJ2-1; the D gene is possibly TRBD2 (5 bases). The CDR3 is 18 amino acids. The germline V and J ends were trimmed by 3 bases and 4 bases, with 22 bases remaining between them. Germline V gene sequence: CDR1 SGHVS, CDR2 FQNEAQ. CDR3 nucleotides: TGTGCCAGCAGCTTCCGGGATCTTAACTTCGAGGAGTACAATGAGCAGTTCTTC. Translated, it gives CASSFRDLNFEEYNEQFF. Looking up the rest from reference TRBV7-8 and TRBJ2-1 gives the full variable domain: GAGVSQSPRYKVAKRGQDVALRCDPISGHVSLFWYQQALGQGPEFLTYFQNEAQLDKSGLPSDRFFAERPEGSVSTLKIQRTQQEDSAVYLCASSFRDLNFEEYNEQFFGPGTRLTVL.

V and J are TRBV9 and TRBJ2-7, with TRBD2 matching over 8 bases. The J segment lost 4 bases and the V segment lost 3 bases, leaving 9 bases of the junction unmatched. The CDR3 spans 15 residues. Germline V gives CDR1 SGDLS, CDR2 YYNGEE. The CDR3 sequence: CASSDTAGGGYEQYF. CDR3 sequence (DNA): TGTGCCAGCAGCGATACGGCGGGGGGCGGATACGAGCAGTACTTC. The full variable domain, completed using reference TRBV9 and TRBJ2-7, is DSGVTQTPKHLITATGQRVTLRCSPRSGDLSVYWYQQSLDQGLQFLIQYYNGEERAKGNILERFSAQQFPDLHSELNLSSLELGDSALYFCASSDTAGGGYEQYFGPGTRLTVT.

The CDR3 DNA sequence: TGTGCCTGGAGTAAGACAGGGGATGGGGAGCAGTACGTC. Amino acids: CAWSKTGDGEQYV. The rearrangement joins TRBV30 to TRBJ2-7; 8 bases are shared with TRBD1. This CDR3 has 13 amino acids. Trimming at V came to 2 bases and at J to 7 bases, leaving 7 bases not matched to a gene. Germline values: CDR1 GTSNPN, CDR2 SVGIG (reference sequence).

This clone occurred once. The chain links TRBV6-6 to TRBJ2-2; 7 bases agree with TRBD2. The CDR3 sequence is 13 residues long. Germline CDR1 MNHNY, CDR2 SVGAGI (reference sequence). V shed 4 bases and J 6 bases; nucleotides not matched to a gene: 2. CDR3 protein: CASSSLAAGELFF. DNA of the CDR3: TGTGCCAGCAGTTCGCTAGCGGCCGGGGAGCTGTTTTTT.

CDR3 protein: CASNGQGPGELFF. DNA of the CDR3: TGCGCCAGCAACGGACAGGGGCCCGGGGAGCTGTTTTTT. The chain is built from TRBV5-1 and TRBJ2-2, with 9 bases matching TRBD1. Germline CDR1 and CDR2: SGHRS and YFSETQ. Trimming removed 6 bases from V and 6 bases from J; junction bases left unmatched: 3. This CDR3 region has 13 residues.

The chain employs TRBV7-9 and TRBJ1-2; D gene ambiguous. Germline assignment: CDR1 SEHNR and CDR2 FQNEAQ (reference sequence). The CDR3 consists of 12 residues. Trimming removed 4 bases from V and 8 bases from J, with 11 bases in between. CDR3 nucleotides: TGTGCCAGCAGCTCACTATCGGCCGGCTACACCTTC. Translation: CASSSLSAGYTF.

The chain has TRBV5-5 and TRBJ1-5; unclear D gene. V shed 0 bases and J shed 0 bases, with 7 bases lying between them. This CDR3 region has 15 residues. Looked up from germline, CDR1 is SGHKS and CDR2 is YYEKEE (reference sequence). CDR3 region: CASSLVWPSNQPQHF. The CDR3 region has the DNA TGTGCCAGCAGCTTGGTCTGGCCTAGCAATCAGCCCCAGCATTTT. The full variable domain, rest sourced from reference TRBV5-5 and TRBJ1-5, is DAGVTQSPTHLIKTRGQQVTLRCSPISGHKSVSWYQQVLGQGPQFIFQYYEKEERGRGNFPDRFSARQFPNYSSELNVNALLLGDSALYLCASSLVWPSNQPQHFGDGTRLSIL.

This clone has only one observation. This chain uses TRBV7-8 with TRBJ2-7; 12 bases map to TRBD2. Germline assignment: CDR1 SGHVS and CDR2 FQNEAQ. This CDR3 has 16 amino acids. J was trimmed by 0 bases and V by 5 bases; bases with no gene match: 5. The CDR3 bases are TGTGCCAGCAGCCTGGGACTAGCGGGCAACTCCTACGAGCAGTACTTC. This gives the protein CASSLGLAGNSYEQYF.

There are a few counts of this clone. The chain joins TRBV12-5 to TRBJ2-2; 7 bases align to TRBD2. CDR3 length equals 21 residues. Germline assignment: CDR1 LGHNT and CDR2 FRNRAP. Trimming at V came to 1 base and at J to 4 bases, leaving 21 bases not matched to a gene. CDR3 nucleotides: TGTGCTAGTGGTTTGGCCAGGTACGTCGGTGGACTAGAAGTTAGCACCGGGGAGCTGTTTTTT. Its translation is CASGLARYVGGLEVSTGELFF.